This section outlines one T cell receptor (beta chain) sequence together with its context. Antigen unknown. These data come from a study of cytomegalovirus exposure and HLA in healthy donors. The donors were in the approximately 120-subject validation cohort, distinct from the approximately 610-subject first cohort. General observations from the study: There were 150 or so TCR beta chains listed as cytomegalovirus-associated.

The CDR3 contains 16 residues. Trimming shortened V by 4 bases and J by 4 bases, and 18 bases separated the two germline ends. Germline loops: CDR1 SGHRS, CDR2 YFSETQ. The protocol was immunoSEQ multiplex PCR, while the TCRdb copy is restricted to in-frame clones and leaves out a portion. The sample contains 150,000 to 200,000 clones, 84% of which appear only once. The sample comprised PBMCs. J is TRBJ2-1 and V is TRBV5-1; weak D call: TRBD2 (6 bases). This sequence was found in a man younger than 35 in good health and CMV-seropositive. The CDR3 loop is CASSPGGGMGYNEQFF. The CDR3 DNA reads TGCGCCAGCAGCCCTGGAGGCGGGATGGGGTACAATGAGCAGTTCTTC.